This TCR beta chain was captured in a study of vaccination and CD4 T cells after COVID-19. Treatment specified: approximately nine-day PBMC culture with coronavirus spike peptide pools or control peptides (ViraFEST assay). ViraFEST sequenced TCRs after peptide-pool expansion of antigen-specific T cells. Scientists separated out CD4+ T cells through negative selection following 10 days in culture. Remarks on this clonotype: Its antigen is currently unknown.

An Oncomine TCR Beta short-read assay was used to sequence the DNA from cultured CD4+ T cells. Cultured CD4+ T cells yielded the extracted genomic DNA. From the PCR reads, TCRdb called clonotypes with MiXCR, one entry per CDR3 protein. The sample includes about 15,000 distinct CDR3 sequences, about three quarters of them seen just once. The ends were cut back, 7 bases at V and 1 base at J, with 16 bases in the middle. Germline V CDR1 and CDR2: SNHLY, FYNNEI. The CDR3 is made up of 15 amino acids. The chain links TRBV2 to TRBJ1-1; the D gene is possibly TRBD1 (6 bases). This sequence was found in a human donor who had recovered from COVID-19. Sequencing was performed on CD4+ T cells from blood, cultured in vitro. The CDR3 nucleotides read TGTGCCAGCAAAGTGGGGGGCATCGGGAACACTGAAGCTTTCTTT. Translated: CASKVGGIGNTEAFF.